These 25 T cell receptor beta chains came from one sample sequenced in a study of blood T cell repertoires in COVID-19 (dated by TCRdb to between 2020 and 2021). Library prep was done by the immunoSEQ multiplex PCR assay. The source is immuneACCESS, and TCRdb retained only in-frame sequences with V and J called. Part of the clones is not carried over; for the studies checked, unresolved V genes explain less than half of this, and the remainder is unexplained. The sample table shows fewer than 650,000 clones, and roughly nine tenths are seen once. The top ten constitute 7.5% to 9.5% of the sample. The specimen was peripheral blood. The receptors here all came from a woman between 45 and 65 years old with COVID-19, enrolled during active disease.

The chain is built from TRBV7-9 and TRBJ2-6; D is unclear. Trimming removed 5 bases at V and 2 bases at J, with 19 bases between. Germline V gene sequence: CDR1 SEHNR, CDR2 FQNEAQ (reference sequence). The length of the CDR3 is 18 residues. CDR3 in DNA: TGTGCCAGCAGCCAGCGAACCACTTCAACAACTGGGGCCAACGTCCTGACTTTC. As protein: CASSQRTTSTTGANVLTF.

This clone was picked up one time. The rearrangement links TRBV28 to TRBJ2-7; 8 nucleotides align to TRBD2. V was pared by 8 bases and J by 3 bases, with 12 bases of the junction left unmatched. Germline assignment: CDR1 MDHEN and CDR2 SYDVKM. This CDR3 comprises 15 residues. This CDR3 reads CASDGIRGLDYEQYF. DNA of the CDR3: TGTGCCAGCGACGGCATACGGGGACTAGACTACGAGCAGTACTTC.

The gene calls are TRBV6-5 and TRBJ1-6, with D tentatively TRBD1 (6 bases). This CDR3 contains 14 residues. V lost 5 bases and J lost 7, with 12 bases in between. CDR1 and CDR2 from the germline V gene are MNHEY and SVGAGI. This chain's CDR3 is CASSLTGRNSPLHF. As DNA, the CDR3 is TGTGCCAGCAGTCTCACAGGGCGGAATTCACCCCTCCACTTT.

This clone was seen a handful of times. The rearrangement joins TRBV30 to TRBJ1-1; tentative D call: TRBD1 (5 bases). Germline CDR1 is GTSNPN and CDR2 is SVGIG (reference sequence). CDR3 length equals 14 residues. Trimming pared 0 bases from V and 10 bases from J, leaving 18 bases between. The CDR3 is CAWSVGAEGVGAFF. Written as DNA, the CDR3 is TGTGCCTGGAGTGTAGGGGCAGAAGGAGTGGGAGCTTTCTTT.

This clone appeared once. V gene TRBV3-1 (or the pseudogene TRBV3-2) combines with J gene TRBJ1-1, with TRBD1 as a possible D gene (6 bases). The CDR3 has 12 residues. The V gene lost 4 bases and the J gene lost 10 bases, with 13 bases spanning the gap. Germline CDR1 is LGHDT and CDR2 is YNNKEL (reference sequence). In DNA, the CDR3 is TGTGCCAGCAGCCTTGGACAGTCGGGAGCTTTCTTT. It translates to CASSLGQSGAFF.

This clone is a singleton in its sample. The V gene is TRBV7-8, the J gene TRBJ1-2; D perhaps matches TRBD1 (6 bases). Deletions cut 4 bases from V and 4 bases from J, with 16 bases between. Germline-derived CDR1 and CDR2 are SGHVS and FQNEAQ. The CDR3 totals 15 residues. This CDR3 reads CASSSYREYSYGYTF. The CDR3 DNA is TGTGCCAGCAGCTCTTACAGGGAATATAGCTATGGCTACACCTTC.

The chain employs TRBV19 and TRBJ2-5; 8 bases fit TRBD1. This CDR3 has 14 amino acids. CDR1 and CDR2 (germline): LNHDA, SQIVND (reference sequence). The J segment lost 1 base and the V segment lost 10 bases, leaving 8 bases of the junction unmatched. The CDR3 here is CATQEDRVQETQYF. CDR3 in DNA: TGTGCCACACAAGAGGACAGGGTCCAAGAGACCCAGTACTTC.

The CDR3 DNA is TGTGCCAGCAGTGAAGCCGGGACAGGGAGACGGAACACTGAAGCTTTCTTT. It yields the protein CASSEAGTGRRNTEAFF. This chain connects TRBV6-1 to TRBJ1-1, with 9 bases fitting TRBD1. This CDR3 is 17 amino acids long. Per the germline V gene, CDR1 is MNHNS and CDR2 is SASEGT. Unmatched junction bases numbered 6, after V lost 0 bases and J lost 1 base.

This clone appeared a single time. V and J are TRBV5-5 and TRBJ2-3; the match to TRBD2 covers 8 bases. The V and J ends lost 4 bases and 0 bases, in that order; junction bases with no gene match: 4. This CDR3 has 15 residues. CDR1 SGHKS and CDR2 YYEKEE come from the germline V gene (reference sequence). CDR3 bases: TGTGCCAGCAGCAGCGGGGGACTAAGCACAGATACGCAGTATTTT. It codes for CASSSGGLSTDTQYF.

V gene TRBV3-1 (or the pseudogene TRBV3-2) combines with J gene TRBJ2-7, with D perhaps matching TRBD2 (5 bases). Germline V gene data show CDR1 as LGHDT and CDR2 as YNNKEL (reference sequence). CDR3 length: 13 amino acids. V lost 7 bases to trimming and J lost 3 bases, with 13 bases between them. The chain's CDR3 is CASTPTGGYEQYF. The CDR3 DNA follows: TGTGCCAGCACCCCTACTGGAGGCTACGAGCAGTACTTC.

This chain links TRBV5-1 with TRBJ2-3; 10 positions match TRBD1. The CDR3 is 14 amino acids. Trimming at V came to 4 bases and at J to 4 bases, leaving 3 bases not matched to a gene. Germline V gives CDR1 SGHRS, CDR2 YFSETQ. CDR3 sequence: CASSPGQGADTQYF. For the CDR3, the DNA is TGCGCCAGCAGCCCCGGACAGGGGGCAGATACGCAGTATTTT.

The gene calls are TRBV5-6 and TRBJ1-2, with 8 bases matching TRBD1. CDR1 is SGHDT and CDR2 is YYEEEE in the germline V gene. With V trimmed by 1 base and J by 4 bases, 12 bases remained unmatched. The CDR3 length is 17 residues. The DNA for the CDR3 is TGTGCCAGCAGCTTGATCCCGGGACAGGCGGACACCTATGGCTACACCTTC. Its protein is CASSLIPGQADTYGYTF. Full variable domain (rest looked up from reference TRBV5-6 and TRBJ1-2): DAGVTQSPTHLIKTRGQQVTLRCSPKSGHDTVSWYQQALGQGPQFIFQYYEEEERQRGNFPDRFSGHQFPNYSSELNVNALLLGDSALYLCASSLIPGQADTYGYTFGSGTRLTVV.

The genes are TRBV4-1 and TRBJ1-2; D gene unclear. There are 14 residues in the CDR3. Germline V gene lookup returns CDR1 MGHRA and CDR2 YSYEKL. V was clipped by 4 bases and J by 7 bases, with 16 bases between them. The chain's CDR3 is CASSPVGTRSGYTF. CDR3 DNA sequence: TGCGCCAGCAGCCCCGTCGGAACGCGGAGTGGCTACACCTTC.

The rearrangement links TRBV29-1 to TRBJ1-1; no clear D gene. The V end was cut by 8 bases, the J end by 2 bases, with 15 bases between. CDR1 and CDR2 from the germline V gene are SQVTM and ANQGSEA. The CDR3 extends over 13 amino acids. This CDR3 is CSPEPDFNTEAFF. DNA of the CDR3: TGCAGCCCCGAACCGGACTTTAACACTGAAGCTTTCTTT.

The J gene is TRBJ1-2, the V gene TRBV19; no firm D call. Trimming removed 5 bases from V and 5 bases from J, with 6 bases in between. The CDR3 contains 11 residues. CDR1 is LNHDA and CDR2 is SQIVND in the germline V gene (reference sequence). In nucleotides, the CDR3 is TGTGCCAGTAGTGTCCAGTATGGCTACACCTTC. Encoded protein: CASSVQYGYTF. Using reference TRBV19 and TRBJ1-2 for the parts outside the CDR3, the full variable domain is DGGITQSPKYLFRKEGQNVTLSCEQNLNHDAMYWYRQDPGQGLRLIYYSQIVNDFQKGDIAEGYSVSREKKESFPLTVTSAQKNPTAFYLCASSVQYGYTFGSGTRLTVV.

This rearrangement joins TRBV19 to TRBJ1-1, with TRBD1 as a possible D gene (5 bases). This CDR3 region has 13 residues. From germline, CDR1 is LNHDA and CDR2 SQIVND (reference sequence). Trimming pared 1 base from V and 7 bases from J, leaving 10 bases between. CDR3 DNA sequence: TGTGCCAGTAGTATAGGTGCGGGGGGTGAAGCTTTCTTT. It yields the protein CASSIGAGGEAFF.

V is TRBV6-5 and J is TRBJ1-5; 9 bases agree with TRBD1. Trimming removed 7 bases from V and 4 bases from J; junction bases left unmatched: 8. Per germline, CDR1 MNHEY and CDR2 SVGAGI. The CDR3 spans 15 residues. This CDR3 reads CASTSQGTGNQPQHF. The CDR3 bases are TGTGCCAGCACTTCACAGGGGACAGGGAATCAGCCCCAGCATTTT.

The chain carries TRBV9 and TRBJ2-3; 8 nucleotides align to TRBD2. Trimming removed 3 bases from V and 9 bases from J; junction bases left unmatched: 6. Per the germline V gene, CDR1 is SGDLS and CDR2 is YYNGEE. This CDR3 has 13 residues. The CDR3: CASSAGAGATQYF. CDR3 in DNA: TGTGCCAGCAGCGCCGGAGCGGGGGCAACGCAGTATTTT.

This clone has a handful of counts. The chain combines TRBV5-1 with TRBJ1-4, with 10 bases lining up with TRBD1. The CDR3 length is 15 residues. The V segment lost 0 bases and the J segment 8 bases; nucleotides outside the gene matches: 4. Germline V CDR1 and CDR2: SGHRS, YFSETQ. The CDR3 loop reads CASSLDGDRGEKLFF. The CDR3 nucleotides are TGCGCCAGCAGCTTGGATGGGGACAGGGGAGAAAAACTGTTTTTT.

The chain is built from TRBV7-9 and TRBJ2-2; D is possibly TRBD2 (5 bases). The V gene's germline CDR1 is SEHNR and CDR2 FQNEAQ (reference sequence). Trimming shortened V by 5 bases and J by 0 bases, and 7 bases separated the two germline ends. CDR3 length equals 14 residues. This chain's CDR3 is CASSGGTNTGELFF. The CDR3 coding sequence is TGTGCCAGCAGCGGAGGTACGAACACCGGGGAGCTGTTTTTT.

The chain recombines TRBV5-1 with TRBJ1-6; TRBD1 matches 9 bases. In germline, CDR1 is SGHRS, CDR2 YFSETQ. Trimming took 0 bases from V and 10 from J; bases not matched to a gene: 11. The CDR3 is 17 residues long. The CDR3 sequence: CASSLEGSGTGSSPLHF. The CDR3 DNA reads TGCGCCAGCAGCTTGGAGGGATCCGGGACAGGGTCCTCACCCCTCCACTTT.

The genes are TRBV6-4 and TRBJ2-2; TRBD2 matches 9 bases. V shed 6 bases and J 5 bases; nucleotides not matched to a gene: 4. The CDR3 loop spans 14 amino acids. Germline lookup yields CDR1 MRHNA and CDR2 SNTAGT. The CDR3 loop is CASSPLAGTGELFF. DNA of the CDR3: TGTGCCAGCAGCCCTCTAGCGGGAACCGGGGAGCTGTTTTTT.

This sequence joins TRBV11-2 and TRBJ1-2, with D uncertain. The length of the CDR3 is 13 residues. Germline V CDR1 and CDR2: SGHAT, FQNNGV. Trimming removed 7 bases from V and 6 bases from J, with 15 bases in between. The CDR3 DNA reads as TGTGCCAGCACAGGACTCACGGAAGATGGCTACACCTTC. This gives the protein CASTGLTEDGYTF.

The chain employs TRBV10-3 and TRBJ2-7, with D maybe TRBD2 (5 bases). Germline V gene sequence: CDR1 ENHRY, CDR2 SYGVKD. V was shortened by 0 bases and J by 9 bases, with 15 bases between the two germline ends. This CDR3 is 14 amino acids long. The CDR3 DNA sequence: TGTGCCATCAGTGAGTCAGAGGGAATAGTAGCGCAGTACTTC. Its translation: CAISESEGIVAQYF.

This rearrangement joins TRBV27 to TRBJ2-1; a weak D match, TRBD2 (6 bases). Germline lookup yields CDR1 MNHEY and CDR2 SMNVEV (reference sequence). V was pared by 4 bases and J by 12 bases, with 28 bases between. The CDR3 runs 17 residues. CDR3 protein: CASSSVARRDSTRGQFF. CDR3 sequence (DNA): TGTGCCAGCAGTTCGGTGGCCCGTAGGGACTCTACCCGCGGGCAGTTCTTC.